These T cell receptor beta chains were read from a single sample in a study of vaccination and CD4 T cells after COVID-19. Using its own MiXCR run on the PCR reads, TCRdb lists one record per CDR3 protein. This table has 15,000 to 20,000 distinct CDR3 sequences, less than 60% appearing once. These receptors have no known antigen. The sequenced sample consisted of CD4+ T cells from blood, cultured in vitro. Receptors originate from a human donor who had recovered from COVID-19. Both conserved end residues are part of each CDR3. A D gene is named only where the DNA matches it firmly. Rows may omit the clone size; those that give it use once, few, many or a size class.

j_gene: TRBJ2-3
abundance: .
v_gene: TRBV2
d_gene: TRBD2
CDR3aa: CASSVSSGQGIDTQYF
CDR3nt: TGTGCCAGCAGTGTCTCTAGCGGGCAGGGGATAGATACGCAGTATTTT

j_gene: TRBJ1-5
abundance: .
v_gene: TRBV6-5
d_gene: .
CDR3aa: CASSYEWDHSNQPQHF
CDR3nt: TGTGCCAGCAGTTACGAGTGGGACCATAGCAATCAGCCCCAGCATTTT

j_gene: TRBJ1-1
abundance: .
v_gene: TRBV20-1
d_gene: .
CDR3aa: CSVGGRSTEAFF
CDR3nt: TGCAGCGTCGGAGGAAGGAGCACTGAAGCTTTCTTT

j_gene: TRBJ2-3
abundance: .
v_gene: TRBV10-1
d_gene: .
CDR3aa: CASSVGTYSTDTQYF
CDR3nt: TGCGCCAGCAGTGTAGGGACCTATAGCACAGATACGCAGTATTTT

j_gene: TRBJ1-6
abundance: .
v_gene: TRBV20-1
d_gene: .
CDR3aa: CSARGTGTLYNSPLHF
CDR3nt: TGCAGTGCTAGAGGGACCGGGACCCTCTATAATTCACCCCTCCACTTT

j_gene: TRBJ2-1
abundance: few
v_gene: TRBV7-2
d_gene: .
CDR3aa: CASSPQGVYNEQFF
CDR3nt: TGTGCCAGCAGCCCCCAAGGGGTATACAATGAGCAGTTCTTC

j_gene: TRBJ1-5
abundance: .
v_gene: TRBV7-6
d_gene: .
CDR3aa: CASSLAVAGDNQPQHF
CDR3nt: TGTGCCAGCAGCTTAGCTGTGGCAGGCGACAATCAGCCCCAGCATTTT

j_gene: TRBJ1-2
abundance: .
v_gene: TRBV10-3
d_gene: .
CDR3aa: CAISELYIDGYTF
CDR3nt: TGTGCCATCAGTGAGCTCTACATAGATGGCTACACCTTC

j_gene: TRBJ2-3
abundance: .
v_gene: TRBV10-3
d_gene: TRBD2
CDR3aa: CAIGAGGPRGTQYF
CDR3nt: TGTGCCATCGGAGCGGGAGGGCCGAGGGGGACGCAGTATTTT

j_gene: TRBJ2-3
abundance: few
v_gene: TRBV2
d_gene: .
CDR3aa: CASKASPSTDTQYF
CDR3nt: TGTGCCAGCAAGGCCAGCCCTAGCACAGATACGCAGTATTTT

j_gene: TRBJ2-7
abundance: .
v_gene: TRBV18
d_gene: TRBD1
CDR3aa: CASSHTGGGSYEQYF
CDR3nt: TGTGCCAGCTCACATACAGGGGGCGGCTCCTACGAGCAGTACTTC

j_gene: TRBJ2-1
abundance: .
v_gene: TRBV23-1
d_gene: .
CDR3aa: CASSPGGPSNEQFF
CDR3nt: TGCGCCAGCAGTCCAGGAGGGCCATCCAATGAGCAGTTCTTC

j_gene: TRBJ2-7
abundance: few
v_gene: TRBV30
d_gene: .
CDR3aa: CAWIDPGRNYEQYF
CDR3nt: TGTGCCTGGATAGACCCGGGACGGAACTACGAGCAGTACTTC

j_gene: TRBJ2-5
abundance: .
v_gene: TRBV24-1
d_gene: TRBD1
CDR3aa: CATSDPWDRGLETQYF
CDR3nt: TGTGCCACCAGTGATCCATGGGACAGGGGACTAGAGACCCAGTACTTC

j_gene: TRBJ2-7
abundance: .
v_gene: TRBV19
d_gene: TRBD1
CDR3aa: CASSKVRQGASSYEQYF
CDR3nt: TGTGCCAGTAGTAAGGTTCGGCAGGGGGCGTCCTCCTACGAGCAGTACTTC

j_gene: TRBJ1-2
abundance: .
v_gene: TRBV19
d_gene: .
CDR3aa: CASSITRARGYTF
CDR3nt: TGTGCCAGTAGTATAACCAGGGCGAGAGGCTACACCTTC

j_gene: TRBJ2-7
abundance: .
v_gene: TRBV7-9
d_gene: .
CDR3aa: CASSPIPTVKGYEQYF
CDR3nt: TGTGCCAGCAGCCCCATACCGACAGTGAAGGGCTACGAGCAGTACTTC